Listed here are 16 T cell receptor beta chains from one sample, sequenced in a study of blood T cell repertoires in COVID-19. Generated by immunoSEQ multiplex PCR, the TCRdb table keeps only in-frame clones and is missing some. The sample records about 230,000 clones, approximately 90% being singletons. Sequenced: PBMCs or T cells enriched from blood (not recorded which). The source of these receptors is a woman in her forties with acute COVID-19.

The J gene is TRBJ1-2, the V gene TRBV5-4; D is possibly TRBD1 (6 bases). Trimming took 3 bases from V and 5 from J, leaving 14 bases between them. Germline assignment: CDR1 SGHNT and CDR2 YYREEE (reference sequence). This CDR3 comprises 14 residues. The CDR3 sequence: CASSSAGDLYGYTF. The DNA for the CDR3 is TGTGCCAGCAGCTCCGCAGGGGACCTTTATGGCTACACCTTC.

The chain's CDR3 is CASSFGPGTLNEQFF. The CDR3 DNA reads as TGCGCCAGCAGCTTTGGACCCGGGACTCTCAATGAGCAGTTCTTC. The V gene is TRBV5-1, the J gene TRBJ2-1; a weak D match, TRBD2 (6 bases). The germline V and J ends were trimmed by 2 bases and 6 bases, with 15 bases remaining between them. Germline V lookup: CDR1 SGHRS, CDR2 YFSETQ. The CDR3 contains 15 residues.

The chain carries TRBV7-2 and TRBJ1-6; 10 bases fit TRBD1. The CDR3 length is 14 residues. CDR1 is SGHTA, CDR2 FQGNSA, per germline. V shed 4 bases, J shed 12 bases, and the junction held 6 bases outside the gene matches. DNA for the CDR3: TGTGCCAGCAGCTCGGGACAGGGGTGGGGACCCCTCCACTTT. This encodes CASSSGQGWGPLHF.

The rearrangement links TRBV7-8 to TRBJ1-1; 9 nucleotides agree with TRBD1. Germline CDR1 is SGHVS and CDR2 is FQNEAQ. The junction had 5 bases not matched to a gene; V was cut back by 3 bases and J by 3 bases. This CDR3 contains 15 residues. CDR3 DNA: TGTGCCAGCAGCTTCCTACAGGGGGCTGACACTGAAGCTTTCTTT. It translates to CASSFLQGADTEAFF. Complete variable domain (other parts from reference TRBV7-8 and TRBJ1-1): GAGVSQSPRYKVAKRGQDVALRCDPISGHVSLFWYQQALGQGPEFLTYFQNEAQLDKSGLPSDRFFAERPEGSVSTLKIQRTQQEDSAVYLCASSFLQGADTEAFFGQGTRLTVV.

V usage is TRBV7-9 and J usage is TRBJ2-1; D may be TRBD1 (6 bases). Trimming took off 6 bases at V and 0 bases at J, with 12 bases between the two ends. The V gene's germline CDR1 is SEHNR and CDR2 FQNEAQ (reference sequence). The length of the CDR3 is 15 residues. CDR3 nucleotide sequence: TGTGCCAGCAGTCCTAGAGGGGGCTCCTACAATGAGCAGTTCTTC. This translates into CASSPRGGSYNEQFF.

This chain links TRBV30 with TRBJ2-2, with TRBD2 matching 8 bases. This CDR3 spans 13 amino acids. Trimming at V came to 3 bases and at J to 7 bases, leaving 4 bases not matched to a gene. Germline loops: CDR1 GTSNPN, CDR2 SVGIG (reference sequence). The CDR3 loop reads CAWRGLAVGELFF. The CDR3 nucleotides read TGTGCCTGGAGAGGACTAGCTGTCGGGGAGCTGTTTTTT.

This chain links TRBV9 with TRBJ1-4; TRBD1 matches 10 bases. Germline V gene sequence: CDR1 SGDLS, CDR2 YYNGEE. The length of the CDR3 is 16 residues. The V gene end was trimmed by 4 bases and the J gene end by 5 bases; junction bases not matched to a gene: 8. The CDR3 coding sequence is TGTGCCAGCAGCCCGCGAGTGGACAGGGGGAATGAAAAACTGTTTTTT. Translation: CASSPRVDRGNEKLFF. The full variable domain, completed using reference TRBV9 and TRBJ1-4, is DSGVTQTPKHLITATGQRVTLRCSPRSGDLSVYWYQQSLDQGLQFLIQYYNGEERAKGNILERFSAQQFPDLHSELNLSSLELGDSALYFCASSPRVDRGNEKLFFGSGTQLSVL.

CDR3 amino acids: CATSDYGETQYF. CDR3 DNA: TGTGCCACCAGTGATTACGGGGAGACCCAGTACTTC. J is TRBJ2-5 and V is TRBV24-1; no clear D gene. V lost 2 bases to trimming and J lost 5 bases, with 5 bases between them. This CDR3 is 12 amino acids long. CDR1 KGHDR and CDR2 SFDVKD come from the germline V gene.

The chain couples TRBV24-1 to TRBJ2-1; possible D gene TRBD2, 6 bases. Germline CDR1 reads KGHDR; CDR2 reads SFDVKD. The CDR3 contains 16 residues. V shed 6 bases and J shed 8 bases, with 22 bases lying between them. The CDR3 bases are TGTGCCACCAGTTCAGACGGGGAGGACGTAGGGGATGAGCAGTTCTTC. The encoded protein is CATSSDGEDVGDEQFF.

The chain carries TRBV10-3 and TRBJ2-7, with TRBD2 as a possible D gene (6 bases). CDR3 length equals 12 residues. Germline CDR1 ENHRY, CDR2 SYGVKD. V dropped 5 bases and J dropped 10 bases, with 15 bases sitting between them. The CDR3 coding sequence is TGTGCCATCAGTACGGAGGGACTGCAACAGTACTTC. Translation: CAISTEGLQQYF.

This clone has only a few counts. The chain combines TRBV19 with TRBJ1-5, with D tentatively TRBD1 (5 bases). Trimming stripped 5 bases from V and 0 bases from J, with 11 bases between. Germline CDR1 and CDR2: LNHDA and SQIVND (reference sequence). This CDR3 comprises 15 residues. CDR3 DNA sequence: TGTGCCAGTAGTCCGAGACAGAATAGCAATCAGCCCCAGCATTTT. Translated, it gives CASSPRQNSNQPQHF.

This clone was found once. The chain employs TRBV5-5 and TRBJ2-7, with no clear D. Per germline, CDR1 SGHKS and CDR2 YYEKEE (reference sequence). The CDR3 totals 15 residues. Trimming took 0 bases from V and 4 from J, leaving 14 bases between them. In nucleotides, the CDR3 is TGTGCCAGCAGCTTGGCCGCAGACAAATCTTACGAGCAGTACGTC. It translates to CASSLAADKSYEQYV.

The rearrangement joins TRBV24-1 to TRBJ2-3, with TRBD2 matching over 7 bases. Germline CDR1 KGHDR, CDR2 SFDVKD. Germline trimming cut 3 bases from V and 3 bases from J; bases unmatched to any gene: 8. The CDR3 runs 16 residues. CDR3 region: CATSDPLGGGTDTQYF. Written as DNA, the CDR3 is TGTGCCACCAGTGATCCCCTTGGGGGGGGAACAGATACGCAGTATTTT.

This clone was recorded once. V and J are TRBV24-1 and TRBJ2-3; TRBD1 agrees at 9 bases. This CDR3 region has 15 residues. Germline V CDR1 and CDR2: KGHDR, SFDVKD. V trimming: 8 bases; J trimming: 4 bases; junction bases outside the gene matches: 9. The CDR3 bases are TGTGCCACCACCGACGGAGGACAGGGGTCAGATACGCAGTATTTT. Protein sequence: CATTDGGQGSDTQYF.

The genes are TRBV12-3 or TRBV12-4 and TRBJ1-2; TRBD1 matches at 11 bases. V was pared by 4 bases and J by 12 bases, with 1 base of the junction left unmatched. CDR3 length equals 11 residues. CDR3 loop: CASSWGQGDTF. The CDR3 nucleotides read TGTGCCAGCAGTTGGGGACAGGGGGACACCTTC.

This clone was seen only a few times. CDR3 in DNA: TGTGCCAGCAGCCAACATCCATCTGCCAGTAATTCACCCCTCCACTTT. Translating gives CASSQHPSASNSPLHF. The chain recombines TRBV3-1 (or the pseudogene TRBV3-2) with TRBJ1-6, with D unclear. This CDR3 is 16 amino acids long. Germline assignment: CDR1 LGHDT and CDR2 YNNKEL (reference sequence). The germline V and J ends were trimmed by 2 bases and 6 bases, with 14 bases remaining between them.